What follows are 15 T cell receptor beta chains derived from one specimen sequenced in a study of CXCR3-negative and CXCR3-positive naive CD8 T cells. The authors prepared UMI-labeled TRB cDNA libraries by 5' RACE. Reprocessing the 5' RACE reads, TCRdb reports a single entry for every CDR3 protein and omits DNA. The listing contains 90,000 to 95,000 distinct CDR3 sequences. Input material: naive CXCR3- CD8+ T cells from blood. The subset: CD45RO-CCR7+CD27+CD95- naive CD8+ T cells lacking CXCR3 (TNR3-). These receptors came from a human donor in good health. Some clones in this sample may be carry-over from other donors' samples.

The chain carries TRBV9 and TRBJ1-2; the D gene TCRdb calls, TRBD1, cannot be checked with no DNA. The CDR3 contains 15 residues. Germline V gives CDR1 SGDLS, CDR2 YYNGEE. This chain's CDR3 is CASSVDGTDLYGYTF.

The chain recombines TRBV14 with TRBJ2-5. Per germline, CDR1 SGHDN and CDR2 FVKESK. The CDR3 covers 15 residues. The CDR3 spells CASSQDQGFMETQYF.

The CDR3 loop is CASSLGLAGGPEQYF. V usage is TRBV7-6 and J usage is TRBJ2-7; no DNA is available, so the TRBD2 call from TCRdb remains unchecked. Germline assignment: CDR1 SGHVS and CDR2 FNYEAQ. The length of the CDR3 is 15 residues.

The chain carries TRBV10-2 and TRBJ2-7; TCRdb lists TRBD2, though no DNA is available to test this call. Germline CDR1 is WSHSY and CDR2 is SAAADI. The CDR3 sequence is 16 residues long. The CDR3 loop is CASRTQLAGVIHEQYF.

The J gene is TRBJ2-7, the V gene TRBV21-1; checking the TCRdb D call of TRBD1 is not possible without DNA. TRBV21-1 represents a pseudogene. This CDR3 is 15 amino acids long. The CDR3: CASSPLRGNLYEQYF.

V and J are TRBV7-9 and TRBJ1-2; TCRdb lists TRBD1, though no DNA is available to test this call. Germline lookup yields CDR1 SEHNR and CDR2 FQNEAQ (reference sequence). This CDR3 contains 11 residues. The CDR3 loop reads CASSLGQGYTF.

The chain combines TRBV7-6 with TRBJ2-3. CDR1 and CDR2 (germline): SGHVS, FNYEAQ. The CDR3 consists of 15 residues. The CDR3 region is CASSLATTAPDTQYF.

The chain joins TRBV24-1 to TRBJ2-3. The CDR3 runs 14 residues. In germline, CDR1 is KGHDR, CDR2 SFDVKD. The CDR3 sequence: CATSDATYTDTQYF.

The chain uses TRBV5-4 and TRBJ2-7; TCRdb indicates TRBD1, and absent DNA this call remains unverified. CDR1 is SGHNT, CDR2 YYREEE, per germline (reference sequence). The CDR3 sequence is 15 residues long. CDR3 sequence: CASSYTGTGDYEQYF.

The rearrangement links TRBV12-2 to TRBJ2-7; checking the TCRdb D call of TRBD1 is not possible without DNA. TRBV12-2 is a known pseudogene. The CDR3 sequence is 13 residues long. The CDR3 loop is CASRGDRVEEQYF.

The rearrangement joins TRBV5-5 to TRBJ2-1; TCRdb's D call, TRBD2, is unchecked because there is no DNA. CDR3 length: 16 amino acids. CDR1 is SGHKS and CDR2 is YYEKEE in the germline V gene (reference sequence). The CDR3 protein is CASSLSTSGGYNEQLF. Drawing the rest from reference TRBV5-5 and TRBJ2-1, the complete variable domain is DAGVTQSPTHLIKTRGQQVTLRCSPISGHKSVSWYQQVLGQGPQFIFQYYEKEERGRGNFPDRFSARQFPNYSSELNVNALLLGDSALYLCASSLSTSGGYNEQLFGPGTRLTVL.

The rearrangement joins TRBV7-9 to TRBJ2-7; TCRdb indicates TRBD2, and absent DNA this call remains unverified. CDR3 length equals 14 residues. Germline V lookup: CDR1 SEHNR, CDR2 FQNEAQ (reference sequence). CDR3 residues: CASSRTSVYYEQYF.

CDR3 region: CASSHPPDRGGDTQYF. The chain is built from TRBV4-1 and TRBJ2-3; the D gene TCRdb calls, TRBD1, cannot be checked with no DNA. The CDR3 loop spans 16 amino acids. Germline assignment: CDR1 MGHRA and CDR2 YSYEKL.

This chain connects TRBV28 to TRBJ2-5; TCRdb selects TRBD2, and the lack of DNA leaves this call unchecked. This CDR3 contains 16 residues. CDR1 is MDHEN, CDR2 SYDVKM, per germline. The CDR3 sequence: CASSLYRGGGFETQYF.

The CDR3 loop is CASSLAYSTDTQYF. The chain couples TRBV5-1 to TRBJ2-3. Germline V lookup: CDR1 SGHRS, CDR2 YFSETQ. The CDR3 has 14 amino acids.